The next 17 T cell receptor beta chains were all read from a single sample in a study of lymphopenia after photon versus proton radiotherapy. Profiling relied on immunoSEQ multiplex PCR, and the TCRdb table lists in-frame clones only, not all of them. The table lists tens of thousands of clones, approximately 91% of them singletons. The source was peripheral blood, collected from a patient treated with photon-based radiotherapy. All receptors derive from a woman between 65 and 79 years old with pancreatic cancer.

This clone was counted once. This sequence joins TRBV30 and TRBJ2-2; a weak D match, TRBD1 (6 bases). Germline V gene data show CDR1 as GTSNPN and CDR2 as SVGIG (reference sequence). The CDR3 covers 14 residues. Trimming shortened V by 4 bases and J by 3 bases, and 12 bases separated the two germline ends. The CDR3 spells CAWTPGQHTGELFF. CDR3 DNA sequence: TGTGCCTGGACGCCAGGACAGCACACCGGGGAGCTGTTTTTT.

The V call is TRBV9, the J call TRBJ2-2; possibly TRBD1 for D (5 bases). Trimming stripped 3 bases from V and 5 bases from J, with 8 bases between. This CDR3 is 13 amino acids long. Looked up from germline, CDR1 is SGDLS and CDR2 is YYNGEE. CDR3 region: CASSAQGTGELFF. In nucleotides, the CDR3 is TGTGCCAGCAGCGCGCAGGGAACCGGGGAGCTGTTTTTT.

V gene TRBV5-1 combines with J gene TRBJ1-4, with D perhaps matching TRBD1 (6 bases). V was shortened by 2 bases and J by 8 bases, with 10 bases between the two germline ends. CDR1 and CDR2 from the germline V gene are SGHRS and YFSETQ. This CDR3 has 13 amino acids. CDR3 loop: CASSFNRDEKLFF. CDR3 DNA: TGCGCCAGCAGCTTCAACAGGGACGAAAAACTGTTTTTT.

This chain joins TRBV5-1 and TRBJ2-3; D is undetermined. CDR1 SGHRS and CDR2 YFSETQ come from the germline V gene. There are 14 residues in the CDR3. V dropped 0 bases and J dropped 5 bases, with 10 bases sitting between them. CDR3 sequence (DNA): TGCGCCAGCAGCTTGGGTGGAGTAGGAGATACGCAGTATTTT. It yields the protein CASSLGGVGDTQYF.

In DNA form, the CDR3 reads TGTGCCACCAGCAGGACTAGCGGGAGTCTCAGCTCCTACGAGCAGTACTTC. Translation: CATSRTSGSLSSYEQYF. This chain joins TRBV15 and TRBJ2-7; TRBD2 agrees at 12 bases. Germline trimming cut 3 bases from V and 0 bases from J; bases unmatched to any gene: 6. The germline V gene encodes CDR1 LNHNV and CDR2 YYDKDF (reference sequence). The CDR3 covers 17 residues.

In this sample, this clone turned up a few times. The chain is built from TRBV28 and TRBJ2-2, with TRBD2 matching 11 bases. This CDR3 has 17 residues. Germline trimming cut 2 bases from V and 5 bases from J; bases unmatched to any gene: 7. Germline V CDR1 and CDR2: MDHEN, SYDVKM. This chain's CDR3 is CASSLALAGGGTGELFF. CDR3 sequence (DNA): TGTGCCAGCAGTTTAGCTCTAGCGGGAGGCGGGACCGGGGAGCTGTTTTTT.

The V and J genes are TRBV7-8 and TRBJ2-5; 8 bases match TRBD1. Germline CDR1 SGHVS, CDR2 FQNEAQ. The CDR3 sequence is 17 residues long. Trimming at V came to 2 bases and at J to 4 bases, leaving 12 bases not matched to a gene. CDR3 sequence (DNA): TGTGCCAGCAGCTTAAGGCCGGGACAGGCGGCTCGAGAGACCCAGTACTTC. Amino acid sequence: CASSLRPGQAARETQYF. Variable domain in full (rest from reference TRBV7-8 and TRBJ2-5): GAGVSQSPRYKVAKRGQDVALRCDPISGHVSLFWYQQALGQGPEFLTYFQNEAQLDKSGLPSDRFFAERPEGSVSTLKIQRTQQEDSAVYLCASSLRPGQAARETQYFGPGTRLLVL.

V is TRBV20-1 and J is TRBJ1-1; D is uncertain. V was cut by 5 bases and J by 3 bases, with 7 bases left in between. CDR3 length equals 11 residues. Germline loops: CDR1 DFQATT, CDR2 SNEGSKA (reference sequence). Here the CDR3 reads CSASGHTEAFF. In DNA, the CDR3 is TGCAGTGCTTCGGGCCACACTGAAGCTTTCTTT.

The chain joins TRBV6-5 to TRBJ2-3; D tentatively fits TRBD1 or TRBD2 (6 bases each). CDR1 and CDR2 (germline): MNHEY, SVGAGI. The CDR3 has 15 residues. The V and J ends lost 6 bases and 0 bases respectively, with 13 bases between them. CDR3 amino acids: CASRREDSSTDTQYF. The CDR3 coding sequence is TGTGCCAGCAGGAGGGAGGACAGCAGCACAGATACGCAGTATTTT.

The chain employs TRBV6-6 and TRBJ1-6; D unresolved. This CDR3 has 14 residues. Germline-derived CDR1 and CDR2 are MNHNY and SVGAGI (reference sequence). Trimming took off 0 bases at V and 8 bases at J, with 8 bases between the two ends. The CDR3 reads CASSYSPRHSPLHF. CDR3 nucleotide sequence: TGTGCCAGCAGTTACTCGCCGAGACATTCACCCCTCCACTTT.

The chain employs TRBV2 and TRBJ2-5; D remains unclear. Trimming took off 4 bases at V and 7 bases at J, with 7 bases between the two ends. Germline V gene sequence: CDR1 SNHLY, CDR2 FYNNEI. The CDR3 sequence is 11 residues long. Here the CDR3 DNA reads TGTGCCAGCAGTGGTTCCGGGACCCAGTACTTC. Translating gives CASSGSGTQYF.

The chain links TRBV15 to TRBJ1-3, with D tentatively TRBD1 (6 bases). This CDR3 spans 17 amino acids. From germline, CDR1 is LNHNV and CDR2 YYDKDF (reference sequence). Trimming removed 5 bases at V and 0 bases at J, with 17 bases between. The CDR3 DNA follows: TGTGCCACCAGCGGGGGGGCACCGATTAGCTCTGGAAACACCATATATTTT. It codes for CATSGGAPISSGNTIYF.

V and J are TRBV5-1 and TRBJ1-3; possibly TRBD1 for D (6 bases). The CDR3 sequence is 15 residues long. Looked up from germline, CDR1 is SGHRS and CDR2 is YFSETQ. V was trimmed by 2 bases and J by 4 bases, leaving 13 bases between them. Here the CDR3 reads CASSLRGQRGNTIYF. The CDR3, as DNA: TGCGCCAGCAGCTTACGGGGGCAGCGGGGAAACACCATATATTTT.

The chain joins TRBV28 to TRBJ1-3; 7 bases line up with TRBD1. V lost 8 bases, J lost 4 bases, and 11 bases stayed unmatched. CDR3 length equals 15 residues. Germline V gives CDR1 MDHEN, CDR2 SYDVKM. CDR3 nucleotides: TGTGCCAGCCTCGAGGGGGCAGGGCTGGGAAACACCATATATTTT. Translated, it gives CASLEGAGLGNTIYF.

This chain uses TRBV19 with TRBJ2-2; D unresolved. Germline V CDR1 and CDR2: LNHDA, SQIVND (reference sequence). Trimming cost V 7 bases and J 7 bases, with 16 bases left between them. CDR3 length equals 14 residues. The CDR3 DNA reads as TGTGCCAGTACCGCGACCCGCCGAGGCGGGGAGCTGTTTTTT. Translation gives CASTATRRGGELFF.

CDR3 residues: CATSSDTGANSPLHF. CDR3 DNA: TGTGCCACCAGCAGCGATACAGGGGCTAATTCACCCCTCCACTTT. This sequence joins TRBV15 and TRBJ1-6, with 7 bases lining up with TRBD1. V trimming: 3 bases; J trimming: 6 bases; junction bases outside the gene matches: 5. This CDR3 is 15 amino acids long. CDR1 and CDR2 (germline): LNHNV, YYDKDF (reference sequence).

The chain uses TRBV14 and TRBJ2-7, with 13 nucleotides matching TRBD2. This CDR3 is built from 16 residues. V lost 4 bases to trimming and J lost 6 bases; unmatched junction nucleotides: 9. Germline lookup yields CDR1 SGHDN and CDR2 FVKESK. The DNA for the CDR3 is TGTGCCAGCAGCCCCTGGACTAGCGGGAGACAGGCCGAGCAGTACTTC. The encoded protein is CASSPWTSGRQAEQYF.